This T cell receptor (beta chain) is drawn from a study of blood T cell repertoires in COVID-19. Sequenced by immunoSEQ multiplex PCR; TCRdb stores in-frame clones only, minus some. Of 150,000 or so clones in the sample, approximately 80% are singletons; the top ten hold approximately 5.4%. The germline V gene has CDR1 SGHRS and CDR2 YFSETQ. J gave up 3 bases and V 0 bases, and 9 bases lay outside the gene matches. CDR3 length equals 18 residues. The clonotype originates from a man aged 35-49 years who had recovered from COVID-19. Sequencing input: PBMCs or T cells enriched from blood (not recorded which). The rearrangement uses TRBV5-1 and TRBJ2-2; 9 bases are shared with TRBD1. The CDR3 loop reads CASSLVPPGQGYTGELFF. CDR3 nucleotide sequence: TGCGCCAGCAGCTTGGTACCCCCTGGACAGGGGTACACCGGGGAGCTGTTTTTT.